This TCR beta chain was observed in a study of control samples from healthy donors and cancer patients. Libraries were prepared by immunoSEQ multiplex PCR; TCRdb keeps only in-frame clonotypes and omits some of them. The data show approximately 69,000 clones, with 89% seen just once and approximately 5.5% held by the top ten. The TCR sequence derives from a man aged 60 to 69 with colorectal cancer. Sample: PBMCs.

CDR3 sequence (DNA): TGCGCCAGCAGCTCCGGACTAGCGGGGGGGCAGCCCCAGTACTTC. Protein product: CASSSGLAGGQPQYF. The chain links TRBV5-1 to TRBJ2-5; TRBD2 matches 15 bases. Germline CDR1 reads SGHRS; CDR2 reads YFSETQ. V lost 3 bases to trimming and J lost 9 bases; unmatched junction nucleotides: 6. CDR3 length equals 15 residues.